These 20 T cell receptor beta chains came from one sample sequenced in a study of T cell responses to AZD1222 COVID-19 vaccine. TCRdb's copy holds only in-frame clones and misses some; the assay was immunoSEQ multiplex PCR. The sample records over 75,000 clones, roughly nine tenths being singletons. Sequenced material: peripheral blood, taken on day 0 of AZD1222 vaccination. All receptors derive from an adult in good health.

This rearrangement joins TRBV6-6 to TRBJ1-1, with D possibly matching TRBD1 (5 bases). CDR1 MNHNY and CDR2 SVGAGI come from the germline V gene (reference sequence). The CDR3 is 13 residues long. V was clipped by 8 bases and J by 0 bases, with 10 bases between them. The chain's CDR3 is CASDRQLNTEAFF. The CDR3 DNA reads TGTGCCAGCGATCGACAGCTGAACACTGAAGCTTTCTTT.

The gene calls are TRBV3-1 (or the pseudogene TRBV3-2) and TRBJ2-1; TRBD2 agrees at 9 bases. In germline, CDR1 is LGHDT, CDR2 YNNKEL (reference sequence). Trimming cost V 4 bases and J 10 bases; bases outside gene matches: 8. CDR3 size: 14 residues. The CDR3 loop is CASSPGTSYGEQFF. DNA for the CDR3: TGTGCCAGCAGCCCAGGGACTAGCTACGGCGAGCAGTTCTTC.

J is TRBJ2-7 and V is TRBV24-1; 7 nucleotides line up with TRBD1. CDR1 and CDR2 from the germline V gene are KGHDR and SFDVKD. The CDR3 covers 16 residues. With V trimmed by 0 bases and J by 2 bases, 6 bases remained unmatched. The CDR3 loop is CATSDLQPGQTYEQYF. The CDR3 coding sequence is TGTGCCACCAGTGATTTGCAGCCGGGACAGACCTACGAGCAGTACTTC.

The chain uses TRBV11-2 and TRBJ2-1, with 9 bases fitting TRBD2. Trimming at V came to 1 base and at J to 4 bases, leaving 2 bases not matched to a gene. CDR3 length: 15 amino acids. Per germline, CDR1 SGHAT and CDR2 FQNNGV. CDR3 in amino acids: CASSLGLAEYNEQFF. CDR3 coding DNA: TGTGCCAGCAGCTTAGGACTAGCGGAGTACAATGAGCAGTTCTTC.

V is TRBV7-8 and J is TRBJ1-1; TRBD1 matches 7 bases. Trimming cost V 1 base and J 5 bases; bases outside gene matches: 4. CDR3 length: 14 residues. CDR1 and CDR2 from the germline V gene are SGHVS and FQNEAQ. This CDR3 is CASSLVGGETEAFF. CDR3 coding DNA: TGTGCCAGCAGCTTAGTAGGGGGCGAAACTGAAGCTTTCTTT. Looking up the rest from reference TRBV7-8 and TRBJ1-1 gives the full variable domain: GAGVSQSPRYKVAKRGQDVALRCDPISGHVSLFWYQQALGQGPEFLTYFQNEAQLDKSGLPSDRFFAERPEGSVSTLKIQRTQQEDSAVYLCASSLVGGETEAFFGQGTRLTVV.

J is TRBJ1-6 and V is TRBV12-3 or TRBV12-4, with D perhaps TRBD1 (5 bases). With 5 bases removed from V and 8 bases from J, the gap between germline ends came to 10 bases. The CDR3 has 13 amino acids. The CDR3 here is CASSRQLDSPLHF. The CDR3 nucleotides read TGTGCCAGCAGTCGACAGCTTGATTCACCCCTCCACTTT.

The chain couples TRBV5-1 to TRBJ1-1, with D perhaps TRBD1 (6 bases). This CDR3 contains 14 residues. CDR1 and CDR2 (germline): SGHRS, YFSETQ. V lost 3 bases, J lost 0 bases, and 9 bases lay in between. This CDR3 is CASSYRTVNTEAFF. As DNA, the CDR3 is TGCGCCAGCAGCTATCGGACAGTGAACACTGAAGCTTTCTTT.

V is TRBV7-2 and J is TRBJ2-7; 14 positions match TRBD2. Germline V gene lookup returns CDR1 SGHTA and CDR2 FQGNSA. V lost 5 bases, J lost 3 bases, and 12 bases stayed unmatched. CDR3 size: 18 residues. The CDR3 DNA follows: TGTGCCAGCAGCCTAGGGACTAGCGGGAGAAGGCTGGGCTACGAGCAGTACTTC. Its translation: CASSLGTSGRRLGYEQYF.

This clone was seen only a few times. The V and J genes are TRBV19 and TRBJ1-3, with D perhaps matching TRBD1 (5 bases). CDR3 length equals 14 residues. Trimming removed 4 bases from V and 5 bases from J, with 12 bases in between. Germline CDR1 reads LNHDA; CDR2 reads SQIVND (reference sequence). CDR3 loop: CASSSGGARNTIYF. CDR3 DNA sequence: TGTGCCAGTAGTAGCGGAGGGGCCAGAAACACCATATATTTT.

This chain uses TRBV5-1 with TRBJ1-2, with TRBD1 matching over 9 bases. The length of the CDR3 is 13 residues. Germline values: CDR1 SGHRS, CDR2 YFSETQ. The V gene end was trimmed by 0 bases and the J gene end by 8 bases; junction bases not matched to a gene: 2. CDR3 in DNA: TGCGCCAGCAGCTTGGTGGGGACAGGGGGCTACACCTTC. Encoded protein: CASSLVGTGGYTF. The full variable domain, completed using reference TRBV5-1 and TRBJ1-2, is KAGVTQTPRYLIKTRGQQVTLSCSPISGHRSVSWYQQTPGQGLQFLFEYFSETQRNKGNFPGRFSGRQFSNSRSEMNVSTLELGDSALYLCASSLVGTGGYTFGSGTRLTVV.

This CDR3 is CASSVSGANEKLFF. The CDR3 DNA sequence: TGTGCCAGCAGCGTGTCAGGAGCTAATGAAAAACTGTTTTTT. This chain connects TRBV9 to TRBJ1-4; D is uncertain. CDR1 and CDR2 (germline): SGDLS, YYNGEE. Trimming stripped 2 bases from V and 3 bases from J, with 8 bases between. The CDR3 loop spans 14 amino acids.

The chain is built from TRBV18 and TRBJ1-6, with unresolved D. The V gene lost 2 bases and the J gene lost 10 bases, with 12 bases spanning the gap. Germline assignment: CDR1 KGHSH and CDR2 LQKENI. The length of the CDR3 is 14 residues. The CDR3: CASSPGSLGSPLHF. CDR3 coding DNA: TGTGCCAGCTCACCAGGCAGCCTTGGATCACCCCTCCACTTT.

The chain recombines TRBV7-8 with TRBJ2-6; TRBD1 aligns across 7 bases. Germline V gives CDR1 SGHVS, CDR2 FQNEAQ. There are 19 residues in the CDR3. V was clipped by 3 bases and J by 5 bases; unmatched bases: 16. The CDR3 protein is CASSFDRARFIGRANVLTF. CDR3 sequence (DNA): TGTGCCAGCAGCTTCGACAGGGCTCGTTTTATCGGTCGGGCCAACGTCCTGACTTTC.

This chain uses TRBV13 with TRBJ2-7; 7 bases agree with TRBD2. CDR3 length: 16 amino acids. From germline, CDR1 is PRHDT and CDR2 FYEKMQ (reference sequence). J gave up 0 bases and V 0 bases, and 5 bases lay outside the gene matches. CDR3 nucleotides: TGTGCCAGCAGCTTAGGCGCTAGCGGAAACTCCTACGAGCAGTACTTC. It encodes CASSLGASGNSYEQYF. Drawing the rest from reference TRBV13 and TRBJ2-7, the complete variable domain is AAGVIQSPRHLIKEKRETATLKCYPIPRHDTVYWYQQGPGQDPQFLISFYEKMQSDKGSIPDRFSAQQFSDYHSELNMSSLELGDSALYFCASSLGASGNSYEQYFGPGTRLTVT.

The rearrangement uses TRBV21-1 and TRBJ2-2; no check of the table's D call, TRBD1, against the DNA was made. TRBV21-1 is tagged as a pseudogene. The CDR3 sequence is 15 residues long. In DNA, the CDR3 is TGTGCCAGCAGCAACAAGGGGATCTACACCGGGGAGCTGTTTTTT. Translation: CASSNKGIYTGELFF.

The gene calls are TRBV6-4 and TRBJ2-4, with TRBD1 identical over 9 bases. The CDR3 totals 20 residues. V lost 7 bases and J lost 0; bases outside the gene matches: 19. Germline CDR1 and CDR2: MRHNA and SNTAGT. The CDR3 nucleotides are TGTGCCAGCACTTCGGACGGGGACAGGGATCGACCCATAGCCAAAAACATTCAGTACTTC. Translated: CASTSDGDRDRPIAKNIQYF.

V gene TRBV6-4 combines with J gene TRBJ1-1; TRBD1 matches at 11 bases. Germline V gene lookup returns CDR1 MRHNA and CDR2 SNTAGT. CDR3 length equals 16 residues. The V gene end was trimmed by 2 bases and the J gene end by 2 bases; junction bases not matched to a gene: 4. CDR3 sequence (DNA): TGTGCCAGCAGTGACAGGACAGGGGGCGCAAACACTGAAGCTTTCTTT. Protein product: CASSDRTGGANTEAFF.

For this clone: The sample holds other DNA sequences that translate to the same CDR3. The genes are TRBV30 and TRBJ1-3; D is undetermined. This CDR3 has 13 amino acids. Per the germline V gene, CDR1 is GTSNPN and CDR2 is SVGIG (reference sequence). Trimming stripped 0 bases from V and 5 bases from J, with 8 bases between. The chain's CDR3 is CAWSVNGRNTIYF. CDR3 nucleotides: TGTGCCTGGAGTGTGAACGGGCGAAACACCATATATTTT.

The chain joins TRBV5-5 to TRBJ2-1, with 8 bases that match TRBD2. Germline V CDR1 and CDR2: SGHKS, YYEKEE (reference sequence). With V trimmed by 2 bases and J by 8 bases, 6 bases remained unmatched. This CDR3 region has 14 residues. CDR3 bases: TGTGCCAGCAGCTTATTAGCGGGGCACCATGAGCAGTTCTTC. Its translation is CASSLLAGHHEQFF.

V usage is TRBV5-1 and J usage is TRBJ1-3; 10 nucleotides match TRBD1. V gave up 0 bases and J gave up 0 bases; unmatched junction bases: 3. This CDR3 is 17 amino acids long. Germline V CDR1 and CDR2: SGHRS, YFSETQ. CDR3 loop: CASSLETGGHSGNTIYF. The CDR3 DNA follows: TGCGCCAGCAGCTTGGAGACAGGGGGCCACTCTGGAAACACCATATATTTT.